One T cell receptor beta chain is described in this entry. This CDR3 is built from 15 residues. Per the germline V gene, CDR1 is LGHNA and CDR2 is YNFKEQ. The ends lost 4 bases at V and 3 bases at J; junction bases unmatched: 4. This record belongs to a study of blood T cell repertoires in COVID-19. Study details: Whether acute or convalescent, the COVID-19 samples came from the United States, Italy and Spain. The analysed material was cDNA or gDNA that came from T cells, B-cell-depleted T cells, or PBMCs.

Per the original data handling: It was from reference gene primer amplification that nucleated cell counts were estimated. TCRdb keeps only in-frame clones here, not all; method: immunoSEQ multiplex PCR. The DNA gave D and trimming, while V, J and clone size come from that table. The repertoire includes about 220,000 clones, almost 85% of them detected once, and 2.4% sits in the top ten. Followed longitudinally, the Seattle patients had been enrolled during active infection. The V gene is TRBV4-2, the J gene TRBJ2-3; the match to TRBD2 covers 10 bases. Sequencing input: peripheral blood. This clonotype was sampled from a woman in her 70s with COVID-19, enrolled during active disease. The CDR3: CASSPSGSATDTQYF. Written as DNA, the CDR3 is TGTGCCAGCAGCCCTAGCGGGAGTGCGACAGATACGCAGTATTTT.